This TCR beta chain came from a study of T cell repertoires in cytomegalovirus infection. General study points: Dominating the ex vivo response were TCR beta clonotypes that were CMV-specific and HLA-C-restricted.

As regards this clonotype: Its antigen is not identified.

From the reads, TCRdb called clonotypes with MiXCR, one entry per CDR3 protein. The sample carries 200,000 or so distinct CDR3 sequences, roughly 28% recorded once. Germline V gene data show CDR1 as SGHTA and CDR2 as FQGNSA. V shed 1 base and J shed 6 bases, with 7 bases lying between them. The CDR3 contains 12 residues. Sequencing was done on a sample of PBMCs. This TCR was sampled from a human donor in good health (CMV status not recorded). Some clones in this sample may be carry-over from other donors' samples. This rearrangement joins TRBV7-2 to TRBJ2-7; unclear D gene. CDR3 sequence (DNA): TGTGCCAGCAGCTTAGAAGGGTTCGAGCAGTACTTC. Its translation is CASSLEGFEQYF.